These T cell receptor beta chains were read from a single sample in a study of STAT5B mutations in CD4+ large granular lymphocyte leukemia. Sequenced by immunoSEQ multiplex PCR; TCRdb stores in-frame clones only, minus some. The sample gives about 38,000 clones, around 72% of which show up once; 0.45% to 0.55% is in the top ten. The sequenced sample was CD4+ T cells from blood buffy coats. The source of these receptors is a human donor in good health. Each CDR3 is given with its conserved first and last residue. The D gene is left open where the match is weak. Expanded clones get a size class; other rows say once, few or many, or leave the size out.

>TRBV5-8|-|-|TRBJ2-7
TGTGCCAGCAGCTTGTACAGGGCCTACGAGCAGTACTTC
CASSLYRAYEQYF
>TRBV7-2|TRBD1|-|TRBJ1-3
TGTGCCAGCAGCATCTCGGGACAGTACGCAAACACCATATATTTT
CASSISGQYANTIYF
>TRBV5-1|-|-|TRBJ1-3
TGCGCCAGCAGCCAAGGGACATCTGGAAACACCATATATTTT
CASSQGTSGNTIYF
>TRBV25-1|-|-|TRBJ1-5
TGTGCCAGCAGTTTCGGGGGGAGCAATCAGCCCCAGCATTTT
CASSFGGSNQPQHF
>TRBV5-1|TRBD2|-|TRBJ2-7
TGCGCCAGCAGCTTGGCCGGGCTAGCGGAGTACGAGCAGTACTTC
CASSLAGLAEYEQYF
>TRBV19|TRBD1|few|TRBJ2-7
TGTGCCATCTCAGGGGGACCCTCCTACGAGCAGTACTTC
CAISGGPSYEQYF
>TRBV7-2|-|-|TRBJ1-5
TGTGCCAGCAGCCCCCCGGGTTTCAGCAATCAGCCCCAGCATTTT
CASSPPGFSNQPQHF
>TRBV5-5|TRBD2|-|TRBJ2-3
TGTGCCAGCAGCTTGGGTGGGCCGCGGGAGGGCCCTACAGATACGCAGTATTTT
CASSLGGPREGPTDTQYF
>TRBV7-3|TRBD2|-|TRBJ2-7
TGTGCCAGCAGCTCCGGAGCGGGAGCACCCTACGAGCAGTACTTC
CASSSGAGAPYEQYF
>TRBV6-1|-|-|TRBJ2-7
TGTGCCAGCAGTCAGACAGGATACGAGCAGTACTTC
CASSQTGYEQYF
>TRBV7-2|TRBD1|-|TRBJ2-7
TGTGCCAGCAGCTTGGACAGGGGGCCCTACGAGCAGTACTTC
CASSLDRGPYEQYF
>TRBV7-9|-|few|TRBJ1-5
TGTGCCAGCAGCCTCACATCTAGCAATCAGCCCCAGCATTTT
CASSLTSSNQPQHF
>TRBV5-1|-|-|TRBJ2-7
TGCGCCAGCAGCCCGATGACAGGATCCTACGAGCAGTACTTC
CASSPMTGSYEQYF
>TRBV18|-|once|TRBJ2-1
TGTGCCAGCTCACCACCGTCGAAAGGGGGAGGGATGCAGTTCTTC
CASSPPSKGGGMQFF
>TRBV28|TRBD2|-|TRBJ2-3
TGTGCCAGCAGTCCAGGGACTAACACAGATACGCAGTATTTT
CASSPGTNTDTQYF
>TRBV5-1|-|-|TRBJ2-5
TGCGCCAGCAGCTCGGACGGACAAAGGGCCCAGTACTTC
CASSSDGQRAQYF
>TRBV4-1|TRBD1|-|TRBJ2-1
TGCGCCAGCAGGGCCCGGGACAGGGTCCCCGGGTTTTACAATGAGCAGTTCTTC
CASRARDRVPGFYNEQFF
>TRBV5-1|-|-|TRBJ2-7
TGCGCCAGCAGCTTGACTAGCACTTACGAGCAGTACTTC
CASSLTSTYEQYF
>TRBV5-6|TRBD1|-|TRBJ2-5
TGTGCCAGCAGCACAGGACAGGGTGAGACCCAGTACTTC
CASSTGQGETQYF
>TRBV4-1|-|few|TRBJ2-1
TGCGCCAGCAGCGTACAACAGGGTCGGGACTACAATGAGCAGTTCTTC
CASSVQQGRDYNEQFF
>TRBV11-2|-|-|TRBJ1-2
TGTGCCAGCAGCTTAGCAACCGGGACGGCAACTAACTATGGCTACACCTTC
CASSLATGTATNYGYTF
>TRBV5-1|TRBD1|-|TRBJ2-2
TGCGCCAGCAGCCCCCCCGGGACAGCGAACACCGGGGAGCTGTTTTTT
CASSPPGTANTGELFF
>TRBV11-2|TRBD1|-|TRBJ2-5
TGTGCCAGCAGCTTAGCGGGGACAGCCTACCAAGAGACCCAGTACTTC
CASSLAGTAYQETQYF
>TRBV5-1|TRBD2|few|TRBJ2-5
TGCGCCAGCAGCTTCCAAAGCGGGGGGAACCAAGAGACCCAGTACTTC
CASSFQSGGNQETQYF
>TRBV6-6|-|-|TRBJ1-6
TGTGCCAGCGGATTTGGGGAACGGTCACCCCTCCACTTT
CASGFGERSPLHF
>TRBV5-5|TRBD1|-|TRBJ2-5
TGTGCCAGCAGCCCGGACAGGGGAAGGGAGACCCAGTACTTC
CASSPDRGRETQYF